This T cell receptor beta chain is from a study of multiple sclerosis patients with progressive multifocal leukoencephalopathy (dated by TCRdb to about 2019). Background for the entire study: Peripheral T and B cells were examined in MS patients who developed PML (4 under natalizumab, 1 after alemtuzumab) and in treated patients who did not develop PML. Longitudinal follow-up was performed in two natalizumab-treated patients who later developed PML, from before therapy through 6 and 12 months to PML onset. The study was designed to detect JC virus-specific or public T-cell expansions arising at the time of PML onset. Here is what the overall study found, with its caveats: At the time PML developed, no common TRBV or TRBJ gene usage or preferential TRBV-TRBJ pairings were detected. In most PML patients, lower normalized Shannon entropy suggested less diverse TRB repertoires, while the natalizumab-treated controls had values close to 1. With only a small, descriptive cohort, it remained unclear whether the findings reflect JC virus infection or general immunocompromise. Analysis was limited to peripheral blood, even though cerebrospinal fluid or brain lymphocytes might be more informative for natalizumab-associated PML. Although TRB clones above 0.5% frequency turned up only in PML patients, the clones expanded at PML onset were already present before and during natalizumab therapy.

CDR1 and CDR2 are read off the germline V gene as SGHTA and FQGNSA. From V the trimming removes 5 bases and from J it removes 5 bases, while the gene matches leave 7 bases of the junction unaccounted for. Measured from the cysteine to the phenylalanine, the CDR3 is 16 residues long. Only the CDR3 region is kept as DNA, spanning 48 bases read in frame from base 1. The sample's time point, from its label and the paper: time of PML onset. The treatment or condition tag for this specimen amounts to: on natalizumab therapy at sampling. PML diagnosis was based on clinical and MRI findings and was confirmed by detection of JC virus DNA in cerebrospinal fluid. In the natalizumab-treated patients, PML developed after between about 15 and 56 months of natalizumab therapy. All listed patients had previously received interferon beta, and all PML patients were female. Blood samples for T3 were taken at PML onset. Ficoll-Hypaque density gradient centrifugation was used to isolate peripheral blood mononuclear cells.

For this clone: No cognate antigen has been identified for it. The sample holds no much larger clone one base away, and base qualities are not on file.

Amplification of TRB CDR3 regions from genomic DNA was performed at survey-level depth using the immunoSEQ two-step multiplex PCR. To estimate template counts and remove amplification bias, each PCR was spiked with synthetic inline TR CDR3 controls covering all V-J pairings. Reads were processed so that amplification and sequencing bias were reduced, and quantification was performed against synthetic TR CDR3 analogs. The authors' analysis ran thus. Raw data were processed in ImmunoSEQ Analyzer, with out-of-frame sequences and CDR3s containing stop codons removed, and gene names were assigned according to IMGT nomenclature. Repertoire diversity was summarized as normalized Shannon entropy, defined as 1 minus Pielou's evenness. Two TRB sequences were counted as identical only if the two sequences had the same V gene, J gene and CDR3. Public PML clonotypes were CDR3s shared by two or more PML-onset samples but absent earlier, in controls, and in public databases. CDR3 amino acid composition by position was analyzed with Skylign using the observed count method. TCRdb took over this immuneACCESS table, retaining in-frame rearrangements with V and J assigned. Such tables are incomplete; in checked studies, under half of the missing clones stem from an unresolved V gene, and the remainder is unexplained. Clone size and the V and J calls come from that table; the DNA yielded D and trimming. For this sample the table gives approximately 30,000 clones, of which about 91% were detected only once. Approximately 5.2% of the sample is taken by the ten largest.

This receptor was taken from a middle-aged woman with progressive multifocal leukoencephalopathy. The specimen was PBMCs, collected from a patient treated with natalizumab. This sequence uses TRBV7-2 and TRBJ1-6, with 9 junctional bases fitting TRBD1. The sequenced DNA: TGTGCCAGCAGCCCACAGGGGGCGCACAATAATTCACCCCTCCACTTT. The resulting protein is CASSPQGAHNNSPLHF.